Given below is one T cell receptor beta chain in context. Antigen specificity is unknown. This specimen comes from a study of cytomegalovirus exposure and HLA in healthy donors. Study observations and caveats: In a later analysis, about 17,000 TCR beta sequences were associated with HLA alleles at 0.05 false discovery rate. A list of about 160 TCR beta chains associated with cytomegalovirus was given. Excluded: some indistinguishable V segments such as TRBV6-2 and TRBV6-3.

With 0 bases clipped from V and 5 bases from J, the junction kept 7 bases outside the gene matches. This CDR3 comprises 16 residues. The V gene's germline CDR1 is SGHTA and CDR2 FQGTGA. PCR amplification relied on 60 Vbeta primers (plus 13 Jbeta primers). Using immunoSEQ multiplex PCR, the repertoire was profiled, and TCRdb retains in-frame clones only, with some absent. Its table records tens of thousands of clones. The gene calls are TRBV7-3 and TRBJ2-7, with 10 bases fitting TRBD1. This clonotype was obtained from a female donor in good health and CMV-seropositive. Sequencing input: PBMCs. The CDR3 DNA reads TGTGCCAGCAGCTTAACCGCGGGGACAGGGGCACACGAGCAGTACTTC. This translates into CASSLTAGTGAHEQYF.